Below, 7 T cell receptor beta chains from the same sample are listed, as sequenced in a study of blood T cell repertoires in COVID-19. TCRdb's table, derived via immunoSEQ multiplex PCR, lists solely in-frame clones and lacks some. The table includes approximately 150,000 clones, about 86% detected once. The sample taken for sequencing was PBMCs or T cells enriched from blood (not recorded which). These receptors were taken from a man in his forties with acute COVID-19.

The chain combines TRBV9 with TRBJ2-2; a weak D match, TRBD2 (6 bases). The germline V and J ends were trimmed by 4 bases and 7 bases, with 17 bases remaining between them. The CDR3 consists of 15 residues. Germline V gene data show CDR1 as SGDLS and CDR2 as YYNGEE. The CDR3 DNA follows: TGTGCCAGCAGCTGGATCGGGGGTGAGAGCGGGGAGCTGTTTTTT. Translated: CASSWIGGESGELFF.

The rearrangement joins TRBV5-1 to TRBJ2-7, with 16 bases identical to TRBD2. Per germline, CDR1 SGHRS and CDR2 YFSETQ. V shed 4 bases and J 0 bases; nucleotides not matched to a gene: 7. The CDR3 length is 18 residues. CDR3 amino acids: CASSRGTSGRAFSYEQYF. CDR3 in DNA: TGCGCCAGCAGCCGAGGGACTAGCGGGAGGGCCTTCTCCTACGAGCAGTACTTC.

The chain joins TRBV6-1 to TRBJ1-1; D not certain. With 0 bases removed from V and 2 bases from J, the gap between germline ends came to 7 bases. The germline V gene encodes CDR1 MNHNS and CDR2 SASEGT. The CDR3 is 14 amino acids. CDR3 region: CASSEAQFNTEAFF. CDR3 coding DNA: TGTGCCAGCAGTGAAGCGCAGTTTAACACTGAAGCTTTCTTT.

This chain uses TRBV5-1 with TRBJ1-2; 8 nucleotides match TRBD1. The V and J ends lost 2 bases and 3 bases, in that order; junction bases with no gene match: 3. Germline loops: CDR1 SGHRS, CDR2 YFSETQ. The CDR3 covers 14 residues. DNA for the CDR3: TGCGCCAGCAGCTTTACAGGGGGTGACTATGGCTACACCTTC. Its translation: CASSFTGGDYGYTF.

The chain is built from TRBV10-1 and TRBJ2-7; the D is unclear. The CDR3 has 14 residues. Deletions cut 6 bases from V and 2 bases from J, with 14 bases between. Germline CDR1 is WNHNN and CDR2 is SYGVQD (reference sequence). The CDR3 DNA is TGCGCCAGCAGCGCGAAACCGGTTGCCTACGAGCAGTACTTC. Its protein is CASSAKPVAYEQYF.

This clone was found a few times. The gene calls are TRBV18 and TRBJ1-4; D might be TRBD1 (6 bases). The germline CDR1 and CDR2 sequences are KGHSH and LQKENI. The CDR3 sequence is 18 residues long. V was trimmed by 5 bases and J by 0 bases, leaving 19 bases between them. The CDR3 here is CASSSTGNSFATNEKLFF. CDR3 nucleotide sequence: TGTGCCAGCTCATCTACAGGGAATTCCTTCGCAACTAATGAAAAACTGTTTTTT.

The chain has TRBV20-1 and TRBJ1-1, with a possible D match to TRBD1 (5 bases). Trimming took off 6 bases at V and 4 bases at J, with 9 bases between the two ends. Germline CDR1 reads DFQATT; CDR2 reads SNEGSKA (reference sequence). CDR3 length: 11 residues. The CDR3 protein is CSAPGITEAFF. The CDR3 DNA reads TGCAGTGCGCCAGGGATCACTGAAGCTTTCTTT.